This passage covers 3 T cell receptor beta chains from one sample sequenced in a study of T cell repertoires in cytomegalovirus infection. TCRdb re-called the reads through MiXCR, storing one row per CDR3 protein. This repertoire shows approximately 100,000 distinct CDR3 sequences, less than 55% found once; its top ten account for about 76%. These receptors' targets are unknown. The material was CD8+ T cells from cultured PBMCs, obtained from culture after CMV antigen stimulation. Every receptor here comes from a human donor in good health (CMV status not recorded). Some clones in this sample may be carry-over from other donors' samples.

This CDR3 reads CASSFGYAGTDTQYF. In DNA, the CDR3 is TGTGCCAGCAGTTTTGGTTACGCCGGCACAGATACGCAGTATTTT. This chain links TRBV28 with TRBJ2-3; D unresolved. V was shortened by 3 bases and J by 1 base, with 11 bases between the two germline ends. There are 15 residues in the CDR3. The germline gives CDR1 MDHEN, CDR2 SYDVKM. Variable domain in full (rest from reference TRBV28 and TRBJ2-3): DVKVTQSSRYLVKRTGEKVFLECVQDMDHENMFWYRQDPGLGLRLIYFSYDVKMKEKGDIPEGYSVSREKKERFSLILESASTNQTSMYLCASSFGYAGTDTQYFGPGTRLTVL.

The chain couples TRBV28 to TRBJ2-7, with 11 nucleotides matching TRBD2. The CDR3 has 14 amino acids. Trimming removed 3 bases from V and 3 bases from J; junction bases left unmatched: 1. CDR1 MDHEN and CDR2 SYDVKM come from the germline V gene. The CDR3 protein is CASSLTSGVYEQYF. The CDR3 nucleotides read TGTGCCAGCAGTTTGACTAGCGGGGTCTACGAGCAGTACTTC.

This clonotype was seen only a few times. This CDR3 is CSAQKGSEQFF. Written as DNA, the CDR3 is TGCAGTGCACAGAAAGGTTCTGAGCAGTTCTTC. The chain combines TRBV20-1 with TRBJ2-1; D gene ambiguous. The CDR3 has 11 residues. CDR1 is DFQATT, CDR2 SNEGSKA, per germline (reference sequence). The germline V and J ends were trimmed by 6 bases and 9 bases, with 12 bases remaining between them.